This T cell receptor beta chain was identified in a study of T cells in Graves' hyperthyroidism and ophthalmopathy. The CDR3 regions of TCR beta were amplified from RNA transcripts. First-round RT-PCR with HTBI primers amplified the TCR CDR3 region. TCRdb passed the multiplex PCR reads through MiXCR, listing each CDR3 protein once. In the table there are approximately 720,000 distinct CDR3 sequences, around 19% of which are singletons. This clonotype was detected ten times or more. Unmatched junction bases numbered 5, after V lost 3 bases and J lost 3 bases. Germline V gene sequence: CDR1 MNHEY, CDR2 SVGEGT. The CDR3 length is 14 residues.

The chain is built from TRBV6-2 or TRBV6-3 and TRBJ2-7, with 7 nucleotides matching TRBD2. Sequenced material: blood. The source is a woman aged 50 to 60 with Graves' hyperthyroidism that later progressed to Graves' ophthalmopathy. Here the CDR3 reads CASSYRGEVYEQYF. The CDR3 DNA reads TGTGCCAGCAGTTATCGGGGGGAAGTCTACGAGCAGTACTTC.